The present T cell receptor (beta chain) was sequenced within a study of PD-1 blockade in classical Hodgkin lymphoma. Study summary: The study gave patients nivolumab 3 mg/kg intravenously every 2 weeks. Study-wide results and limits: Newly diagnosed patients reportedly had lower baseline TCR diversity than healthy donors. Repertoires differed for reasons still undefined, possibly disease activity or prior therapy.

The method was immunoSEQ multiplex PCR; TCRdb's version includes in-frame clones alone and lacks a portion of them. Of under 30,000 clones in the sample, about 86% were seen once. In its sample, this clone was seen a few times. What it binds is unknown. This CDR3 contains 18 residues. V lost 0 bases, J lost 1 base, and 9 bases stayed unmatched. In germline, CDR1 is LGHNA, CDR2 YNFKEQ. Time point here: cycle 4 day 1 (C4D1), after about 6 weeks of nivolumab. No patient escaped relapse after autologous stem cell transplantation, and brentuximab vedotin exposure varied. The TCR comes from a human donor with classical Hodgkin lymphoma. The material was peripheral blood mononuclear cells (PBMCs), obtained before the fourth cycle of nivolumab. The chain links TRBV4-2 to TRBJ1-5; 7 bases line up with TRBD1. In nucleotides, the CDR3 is TGTGCCAGCAGCCAAGAGGTCCAGGGGGAAATAAGCAATCAGCCCCAGCATTTT. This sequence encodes CASSQEVQGEISNQPQHF.